This T cell receptor beta chain was recovered during a study of naive and memory T cell subsets. Germline CDR1 reads MNHNY; CDR2 reads SVGAGI (reference sequence). V was clipped by 2 bases and J by 5 bases, with 14 bases between them. CDR3 size: 15 residues. The treatment was: skin biopsy from PPD injection site in Mantoux-positive individual. Input was roughly 1 to 1,100 ng of DNase-treated total RNA without cell sorting. TCR cDNA received a 3' ligated oligonucleotide that carried a UMI. The study's findings and limits: TCRs were reportedly recovered from both biopsy types, mostly tuberculin test sites. Higher TCR numbers at tuberculin sites reflect T cell infiltration, per interpretation.

Concerning this clonotype itself: Its matching antigen is unknown.

For blood and skin samples, reverse transcription used TCR alpha and beta constant primers. The SP2 primer and nested alpha and beta constant region primers amplified ligated cDNA in four rounds. In TCRdb, the UMI-ligation and nested PCR reads were re-called with MiXCR into one record per CDR3 protein. Of around 18,000 distinct CDR3 sequences listed, 8.5% to 10% are singletons. The sequences come from skin, collected from a tuberculin skin test site. This TCR came from an adult in good health. This chain connects TRBV6-6 to TRBJ2-3, with a weak D call TRBD1 (6 bases). CDR3 coding DNA: TGTGCCAGCAGTTACGGGGGCCCTGGTGGAGATACGCAGTATTTT. This sequence encodes CASSYGGPGGDTQYF.